A single sample is the source of the 27 T cell receptor beta chains below, sequenced in a study of blood T cell repertoires in COVID-19. Profiling relied on immunoSEQ multiplex PCR, and the TCRdb table lists in-frame clones only, not all of them. The data show 350,000 or so clones, with more than 70% seen just once and under 5% held by the top ten. Sequencing used peripheral blood. The receptors were gathered from a woman aged 60-70 years with COVID-19, enrolled during active disease.

CDR3 loop: CASSSPTGPRGEAFF. The CDR3 nucleotides read TGTGCCAGCAGTAGTCCGACAGGGCCACGAGGGGAAGCTTTCTTT. The chain uses TRBV6-5 and TRBJ1-1; 7 bases are a match to TRBD1. Per germline, CDR1 MNHEY and CDR2 SVGAGI. The CDR3 sequence is 15 residues long. Germline trimming cut 5 bases from V and 8 bases from J; bases unmatched to any gene: 14.

This clone has more than one count but fewer than ten. The rearrangement joins TRBV6-5 to TRBJ1-1, with 7 positions matching TRBD1. Germline assignment: CDR1 MNHEY and CDR2 SVGAGI. The CDR3 runs 13 residues. Trimming cost V 6 bases and J 4 bases; bases outside gene matches: 5. The chain's CDR3 is CASSATGSTEAFF. The CDR3 region has the DNA TGTGCCAGCAGCGCGACAGGGAGCACTGAAGCTTTCTTT.

The chain has TRBV20-1 and TRBJ1-6; 10 nucleotides line up with TRBD1. The CDR3 runs 17 residues. Trimming removed 3 bases from V and 8 bases from J; junction bases left unmatched: 13. Germline V gives CDR1 DFQATT, CDR2 SNEGSKA (reference sequence). CDR3: CSASSPKPGTGDSPLHF. The CDR3 region has the DNA TGCAGTGCTAGTTCGCCCAAGCCCGGGACAGGGGATTCACCCCTCCACTTT.

J is TRBJ2-1 and V is TRBV5-4; tentatively, D is TRBD2 (5 bases). From germline, CDR1 is SGHNT and CDR2 YYREEE (reference sequence). Trimming stripped 5 bases from V and 3 bases from J, with 12 bases between. CDR3 length: 14 amino acids. CDR3 nucleotide sequence: TGTGCCAGCAGGCGTTCGGAGGTCTACAATGAGCAGTTCTTC. Translated: CASRRSEVYNEQFF.

This chain connects TRBV15 to TRBJ1-5; D perhaps matches TRBD1 (5 bases). Trimming stripped 4 bases from V and 4 bases from J, with 14 bases between. Germline assignment: CDR1 LNHNV and CDR2 YYDKDF (reference sequence). The CDR3 is made up of 15 amino acids. The CDR3 DNA sequence: TGTGCCACCAGCAAGGGTTCAGGGCCTAATCAGCCCCAGCATTTT. Translation gives CATSKGSGPNQPQHF. The entire variable domain, with the rest obtained from reference TRBV15 and TRBJ1-5, is as follows: DAMVIQNPRYQVTQFGKPVTLSCSQTLNHNVMYWYQQKSSQAPKLLFHYYDKDFNNEADTPDNFQSRRPNTSFCFLDIRSPGLGDTAMYLCATSKGSGPNQPQHFGDGTRLSIL.

This chain links TRBV5-6 with TRBJ2-7; D unclear. Looked up from germline, CDR1 is SGHDT and CDR2 is YYEEEE. V gave up 6 bases and J gave up 3 bases, with 16 bases separating them. The CDR3 runs to 14 residues. The CDR3 is CASTSARISYEQYF. The CDR3 DNA sequence: TGTGCCAGCACAAGTGCGAGGATTAGCTACGAGCAGTACTTC. Based on the CDR3 plus reference TRBV5-6 and TRBJ2-7, the full variable domain is DAGVTQSPTHLIKTRGQQVTLRCSPKSGHDTVSWYQQALGQGPQFIFQYYEEEERQRGNFPDRFSGHQFPNYSSELNVNALLLGDSALYLCASTSARISYEQYFGPGTRLTVT.

V gene TRBV4-1 combines with J gene TRBJ2-1, with a possible D match to TRBD2 (7 bases). The CDR3 is 18 amino acids. Germline V gene data show CDR1 as MGHRA and CDR2 as YSYEKL. Trimming removed 0 bases at V and 3 bases at J, with 18 bases between. CDR3 sequence reads: CASSQDGGGGSFYNEQFF. In nucleotides, the CDR3 is TGCGCCAGCAGCCAAGATGGGGGAGGGGGGTCATTCTACAATGAGCAGTTCTTC.

The genes are TRBV28 and TRBJ1-2; the match to TRBD1 covers 8 bases. The junction had 13 bases not matched to a gene; V was cut back by 5 bases and J by 2 bases. The germline CDR1 and CDR2 sequences are MDHEN and SYDVKM. The CDR3 contains 17 residues. CDR3 sequence reads: CASSPHLRQGWNYGYTF. As DNA, the CDR3 is TGTGCCAGCAGTCCCCACCTTAGACAGGGGTGGAACTATGGCTACACCTTC.

The genes are TRBV7-5 and TRBJ1-1. TRBV7-5 is annotated as a pseudogene. The CDR3 covers 18 residues. The DNA for the CDR3 is TGTGTCAGAATGCCCCATCCGGCGGAATTACGGGGGAACACTGAAGCTTTCTTT. Protein sequence: CVRMPHPAELRGNTEAFF.

CDR3 DNA: TGCGCCAGCAGCTTGGGAGGCAGCATCTCCTACGAGCAGTACTTC. Its protein product is CASSLGGSISYEQYF. This rearrangement joins TRBV5-1 to TRBJ2-7; D not resolved. From germline, CDR1 is SGHRS and CDR2 YFSETQ. V shed 0 bases and J shed 0 bases, with 10 bases lying between them. The CDR3 runs 15 residues.

The genes are TRBV15 and TRBJ1-4; D might be TRBD1 (6 bases). V lost 8 bases to trimming and J lost 3 bases, with 10 bases between them. Germline loops: CDR1 LNHNV, CDR2 YYDKDF (reference sequence). The CDR3 has 13 residues. CDR3 region: CATQTGPNEKLFF. In nucleotides, the CDR3 is TGTGCCACCCAGACAGGTCCTAATGAAAAACTGTTTTTT.

V and J are TRBV11-2 and TRBJ1-2; D may be TRBD1 (6 bases). The V gene lost 3 bases and the J gene lost 6 bases, with 17 bases spanning the gap. The length of the CDR3 is 15 residues. Germline-derived CDR1 and CDR2 are SGHAT and FQNNGV. Here the CDR3 reads CASSFNPTGWHGYTF. CDR3 in DNA: TGTGCCAGCAGCTTTAACCCGACAGGCTGGCATGGCTACACCTTC.

V and J are TRBV10-2 and TRBJ1-4; 12 nucleotides line up with TRBD1. This CDR3 contains 15 residues. CDR1 WSHSY and CDR2 SAAADI come from the germline V gene. The V segment lost 6 bases and the J segment 5 bases; nucleotides outside the gene matches: 4. DNA for the CDR3: TGCGCCAGCAGACTCGGGACAGGGGGCAATGAAAAACTGTTTTTT. Translated: CASRLGTGGNEKLFF.

Written as DNA, the CDR3 is TGTGCCAGCAGCTTATTTTATAGGTGGGAGCAAGAGACCCAGTACTTC. It yields the protein CASSLFYRWEQETQYF. This chain connects TRBV11-3 to TRBJ2-5; TRBD2 is a possible D gene (5 bases). The CDR3 is 16 amino acids. V lost 2 bases, J lost 2 bases, and 15 bases lay in between. The germline V gene encodes CDR1 SGHNT and CDR2 YENEEA.

Only a few counts were recorded for this clone. The gene calls are TRBV19 and TRBJ1-5; 8 nucleotides line up with TRBD1. V lost 7 bases and J lost 6; bases outside the gene matches: 8. The CDR3 runs to 14 residues. Per germline, CDR1 LNHDA and CDR2 SQIVND (reference sequence). CDR3 region: CASKPDRVIQPQHF. The DNA for the CDR3 is TGTGCCAGTAAGCCGGACAGGGTGATTCAGCCCCAGCATTTT. Filled out from reference TRBV19 and TRBJ1-5, the complete variable domain reads DGGITQSPKYLFRKEGQNVTLSCEQNLNHDAMYWYRQDPGQGLRLIYYSQIVNDFQKGDIAEGYSVSREKKESFPLTVTSAQKNPTAFYLCASKPDRVIQPQHFGDGTRLSIL.

V usage is TRBV6-5 and J usage is TRBJ1-5; unclear D gene. Germline-derived CDR1 and CDR2 are MNHEY and SVGAGI. V was trimmed by 11 bases and J by 1 base, leaving 12 bases between them. The CDR3 is 13 residues long. The chain's CDR3 is CACYGSSNQPQHF. The CDR3 region has the DNA TGTGCCTGTTATGGGAGCAGCAATCAGCCCCAGCATTTT.

The V and J genes are TRBV5-6 and TRBJ1-1; 9 bases agree with TRBD1. CDR1 SGHDT and CDR2 YYEEEE come from the germline V gene. The CDR3 runs 14 residues. Losses at the gene ends were 5 bases for V and 5 bases for J; bases not matched to a gene: 7. The chain's CDR3 is CASRRGQGRTEAFF. The CDR3 nucleotides read TGTGCCAGCAGAAGGGGACAGGGTCGAACTGAAGCTTTCTTT. Drawing the rest from reference TRBV5-6 and TRBJ1-1, the complete variable domain is DAGVTQSPTHLIKTRGQQVTLRCSPKSGHDTVSWYQQALGQGPQFIFQYYEEEERQRGNFPDRFSGHQFPNYSSELNVNALLLGDSALYLCASRRGQGRTEAFFGQGTRLTVV.

The chain combines TRBV5-4 with TRBJ2-5, with 12 bases matching TRBD2. The CDR3 contains 15 residues. V trimming: 4 bases; J trimming: 5 bases; junction bases outside the gene matches: 6. Germline CDR1 reads SGHNT; CDR2 reads YYREEE (reference sequence). CDR3: CASSDGLAGRETQYF. The DNA of the CDR3 is TGTGCCAGCAGCGACGGACTAGCGGGGCGGGAGACCCAGTACTTC.

The CDR3 loop reads CASSVGRGQFF. CDR3 sequence (DNA): TGTGCCAGTAGTGTTGGGAGGGGGCAGTTCTTC. This chain links TRBV19 with TRBJ2-1, with TRBD2 matching 7 bases. Germline trimming cut 5 bases from V and 12 bases from J; bases unmatched to any gene: 4. From germline, CDR1 is LNHDA and CDR2 SQIVND (reference sequence). This CDR3 is 11 amino acids long.

This clone was observed once. The genes are TRBV5-6 and TRBJ1-1, with TRBD1 identical over 11 bases. The CDR3 runs to 15 residues. The germline V gene encodes CDR1 SGHDT and CDR2 YYEEEE. With V trimmed by 4 bases and J by 5 bases, 7 bases remained unmatched. The CDR3 loop is CASSQGTGGRTEAFF. The CDR3 nucleotides read TGTGCCAGCAGCCAAGGGACAGGGGGTCGGACTGAAGCTTTCTTT. Combining the CDR3 with reference TRBV5-6 and TRBJ1-1 gives the whole variable domain DAGVTQSPTHLIKTRGQQVTLRCSPKSGHDTVSWYQQALGQGPQFIFQYYEEEERQRGNFPDRFSGHQFPNYSSELNVNALLLGDSALYLCASSQGTGGRTEAFFGQGTRLTVV.

This chain joins TRBV6-9 and TRBJ1-5; 8 nucleotides align to TRBD1. With 5 bases clipped from V and 0 bases from J, the junction kept 3 bases outside the gene matches. The CDR3 is made up of 15 amino acids. CDR1 MNHGY and CDR2 SVAAGI come from the germline V gene. The CDR3 region has the DNA TGTGCCAGCAGTGTGACAGGGGATAGCAATCAGCCCCAGCATTTT. Translating it yields CASSVTGDSNQPQHF.

With respect to this clone: One end of the junction is discordant with germline, which a read error may explain. The chain links TRBV5-1 to TRBJ2-3; D uncertain. The germline CDR1 and CDR2 sequences are SGHRS and YFSETQ. The CDR3 is 14 amino acids. The CDR3 spells CASRTEPSTDTQYF. CDR3 in DNA: TGCGCCAGCAGAACGGAGCCAAGCACGGATACGCAGTATTTT.

The chain carries TRBV19 and TRBJ2-3, with TRBD1 matching over 7 bases. Germline lookup yields CDR1 LNHDA and CDR2 SQIVND (reference sequence). V lost 5 bases to trimming and J lost 11 bases; unmatched junction nucleotides: 4. The length of the CDR3 is 11 residues. Here the CDR3 reads CASSDRDRQYF. The CDR3 DNA sequence: TGTGCCAGTAGTGACCGGGACAGGCAGTATTTT.

This chain joins TRBV30 and TRBJ2-7; 11 bases fit TRBD1. V trimming: 7 bases; J trimming: 2 bases; junction bases outside the gene matches: 7. The germline V gene has CDR1 GTSNPN and CDR2 SVGIG (reference sequence). The CDR3 is 14 amino acids. The CDR3 region is CASTGTGGPYEQYF. CDR3 nucleotides: TGTGCCTCCACCGGGACAGGGGGACCCTACGAGCAGTACTTC.

The chain is built from TRBV5-1 and TRBJ2-3; tentatively, D is TRBD2 (5 bases). Trimming shortened V by 0 bases and J by 0 bases, and 8 bases separated the two germline ends. Germline CDR1 and CDR2: SGHRS and YFSETQ. The CDR3 contains 15 residues. The CDR3 DNA reads TGCGCCAGCAGCTTGGGTGGGAGAAGCACAGATACGCAGTATTTT. Protein sequence: CASSLGGRSTDTQYF.

This rearrangement joins TRBV7-2 to TRBJ1-6; no definite D call. The germline V gene has CDR1 SGHTA and CDR2 FQGNSA. The CDR3 extends over 14 amino acids. Trimming took 1 base from V and 6 from J, leaving 7 bases between them. CDR3 protein: CASSLGQVNSPLHF. In DNA, the CDR3 is TGTGCCAGCAGCTTAGGGCAGGTTAATTCACCCCTCCACTTT.

The chain uses TRBV18 and TRBJ1-4, with 12 nucleotides matching TRBD1. J was trimmed by 8 bases and V by 3 bases; bases with no gene match: 1. Germline loops: CDR1 KGHSH, CDR2 LQKENI. The length of the CDR3 is 14 residues. The CDR3 DNA follows: TGTGCCAGCTCACCGGGACAGGGGGCCGAAAAACTGTTTTTT. Translating gives CASSPGQGAEKLFF.